This T cell receptor beta chain was recovered during a study of T-cell reconstitution after alpha-beta-depleted transplantation in children. CDR1 is MNHEY, CDR2 SVGEGT, per germline. The CDR3 loop spans 18 amino acids. J lost 1 base, V lost 2 bases, and 11 bases had no gene match. This clonotype was detected only a few times. Unique molecular identifiers were built into the TCRbeta library. TCRdb used MiXCR to reprocess the PCR reads, holding one entry per CDR3 protein. The sample contains around 600,000 distinct CDR3 sequences, roughly a tenth of which appear only once. The sample in question was PBMCs from the stem cell graft donor, obtained from the stem cell graft. This clonotype originated in a human donor who donated a stem cell graft to a child with acute myeloid leukemia. V usage is TRBV6-2 or TRBV6-3 and J usage is TRBJ2-3; 8 nucleotides line up with TRBD1. CDR3 coding DNA: TGTGCCAGCAGTTACGGGACAGGTGCCGGGACTGGCACAGATACGCAGTATTTT. It encodes CASSYGTGAGTGTDTQYF.